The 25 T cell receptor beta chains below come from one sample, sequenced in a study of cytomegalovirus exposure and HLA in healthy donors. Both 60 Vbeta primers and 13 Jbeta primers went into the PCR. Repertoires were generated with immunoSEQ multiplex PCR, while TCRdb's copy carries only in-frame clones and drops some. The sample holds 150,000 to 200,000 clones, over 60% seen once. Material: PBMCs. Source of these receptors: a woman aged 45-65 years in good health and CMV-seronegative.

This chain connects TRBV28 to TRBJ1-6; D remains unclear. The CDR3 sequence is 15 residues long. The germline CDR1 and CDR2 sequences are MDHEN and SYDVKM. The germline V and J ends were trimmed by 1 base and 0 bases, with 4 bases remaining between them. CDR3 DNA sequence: TGTGCCAGCAGTTTATTGAGCTCCTATAATTCACCCCTCCACTTT. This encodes CASSLLSSYNSPLHF.

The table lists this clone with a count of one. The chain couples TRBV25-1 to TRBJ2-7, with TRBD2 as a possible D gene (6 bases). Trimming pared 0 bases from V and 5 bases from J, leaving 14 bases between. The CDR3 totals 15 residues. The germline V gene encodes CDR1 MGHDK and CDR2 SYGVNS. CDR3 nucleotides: TGTGCCAGCAGTGAATATAAGGAGGGTTTGGACGAGCAGTACTTC. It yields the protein CASSEYKEGLDEQYF.

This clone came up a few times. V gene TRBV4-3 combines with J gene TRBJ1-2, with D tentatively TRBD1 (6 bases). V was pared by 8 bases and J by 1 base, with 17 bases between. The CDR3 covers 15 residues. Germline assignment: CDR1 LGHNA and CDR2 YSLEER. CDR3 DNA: TGCGCCAGCTCCGCCGGGACAAGCATTAACTATGGCTACACCTTC. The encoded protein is CASSAGTSINYGYTF.

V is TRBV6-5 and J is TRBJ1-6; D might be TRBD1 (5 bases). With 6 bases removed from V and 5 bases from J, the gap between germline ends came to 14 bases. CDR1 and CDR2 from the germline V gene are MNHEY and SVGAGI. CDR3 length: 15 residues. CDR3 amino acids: CASRPSGGHNSPLHF. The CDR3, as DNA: TGTGCCAGCAGGCCCTCGGGGGGACATAATTCACCCCTCCACTTT.

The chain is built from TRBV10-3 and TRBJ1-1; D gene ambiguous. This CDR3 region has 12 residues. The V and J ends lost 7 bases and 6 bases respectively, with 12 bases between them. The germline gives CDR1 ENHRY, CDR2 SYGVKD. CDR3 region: CAIKGGGSEAFF. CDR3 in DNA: TGTGCCATCAAAGGAGGCGGCTCTGAAGCTTTCTTT.

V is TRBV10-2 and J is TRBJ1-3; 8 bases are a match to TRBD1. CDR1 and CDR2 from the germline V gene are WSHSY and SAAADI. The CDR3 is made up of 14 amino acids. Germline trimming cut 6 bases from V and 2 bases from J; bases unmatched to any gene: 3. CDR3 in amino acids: CASSPTGAGNTIYF. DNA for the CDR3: TGCGCCAGCAGCCCGACAGGGGCTGGAAACACCATATATTTT.

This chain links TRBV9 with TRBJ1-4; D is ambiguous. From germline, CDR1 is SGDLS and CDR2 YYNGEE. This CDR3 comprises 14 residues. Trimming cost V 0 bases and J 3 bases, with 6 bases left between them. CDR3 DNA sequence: TGTGCCAGCAGCGTAGGGGCCTCTAATGAAAAACTGTTTTTT. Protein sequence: CASSVGASNEKLFF.

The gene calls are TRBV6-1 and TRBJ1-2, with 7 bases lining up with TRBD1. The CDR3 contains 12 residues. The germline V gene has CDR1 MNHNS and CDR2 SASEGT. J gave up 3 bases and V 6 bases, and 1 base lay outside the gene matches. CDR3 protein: CASSQGDYGYTF. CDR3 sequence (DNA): TGTGCCAGCAGCCAGGGGGACTATGGCTACACCTTC.

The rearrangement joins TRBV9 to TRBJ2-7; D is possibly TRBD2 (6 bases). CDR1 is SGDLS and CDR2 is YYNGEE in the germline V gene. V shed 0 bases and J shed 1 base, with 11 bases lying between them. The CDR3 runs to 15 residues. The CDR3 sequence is CASSVGGEESYEQYF. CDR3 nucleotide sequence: TGTGCCAGCAGCGTAGGGGGGGAGGAGTCCTACGAGCAGTACTTC.

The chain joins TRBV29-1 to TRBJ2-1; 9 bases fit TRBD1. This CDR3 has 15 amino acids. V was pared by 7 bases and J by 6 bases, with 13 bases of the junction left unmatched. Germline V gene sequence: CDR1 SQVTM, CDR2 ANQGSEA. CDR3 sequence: CSANRDRVGGNEQFF. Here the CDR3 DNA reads TGCAGCGCAAACCGGGACAGGGTAGGAGGCAATGAGCAGTTCTTC.

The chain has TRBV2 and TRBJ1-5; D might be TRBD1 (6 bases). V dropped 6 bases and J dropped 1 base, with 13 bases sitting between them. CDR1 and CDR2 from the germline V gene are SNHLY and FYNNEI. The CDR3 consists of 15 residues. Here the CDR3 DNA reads TGTGCCAGCAGGGGGGGGGCGGGAAGCAATCAGCCCCAGCATTTT. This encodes CASRGGAGSNQPQHF.

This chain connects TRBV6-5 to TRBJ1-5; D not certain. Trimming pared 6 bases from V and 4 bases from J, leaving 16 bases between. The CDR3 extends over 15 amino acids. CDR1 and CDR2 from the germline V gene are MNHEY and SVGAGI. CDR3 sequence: CASRIDLVKNQPQHF. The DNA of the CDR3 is TGTGCCAGCAGGATCGATCTAGTGAAAAATCAGCCCCAGCATTTT.

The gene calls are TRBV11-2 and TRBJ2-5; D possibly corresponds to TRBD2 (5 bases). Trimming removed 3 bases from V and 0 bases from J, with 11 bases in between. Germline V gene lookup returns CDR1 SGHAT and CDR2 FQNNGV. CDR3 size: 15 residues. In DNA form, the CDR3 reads TGTGCCAGCAGCTTTTCGAGCGGATACCAAGAGACCCAGTACTTC. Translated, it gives CASSFSSGYQETQYF.

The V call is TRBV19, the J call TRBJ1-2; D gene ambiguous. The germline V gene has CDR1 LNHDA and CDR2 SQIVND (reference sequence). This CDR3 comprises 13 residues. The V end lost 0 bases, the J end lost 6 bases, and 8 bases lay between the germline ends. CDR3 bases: TGTGCCAGTAGTATAGATGACGCGGATGGCTACACCTTC. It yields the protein CASSIDDADGYTF.

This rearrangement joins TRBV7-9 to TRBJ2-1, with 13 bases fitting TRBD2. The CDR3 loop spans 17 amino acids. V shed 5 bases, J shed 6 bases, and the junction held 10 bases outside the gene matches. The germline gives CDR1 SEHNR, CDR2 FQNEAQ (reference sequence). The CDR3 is CASSQTTSGRLSNEQFF. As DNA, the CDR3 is TGTGCCAGCAGCCAGACGACTAGCGGGAGGCTGTCCAATGAGCAGTTCTTC.

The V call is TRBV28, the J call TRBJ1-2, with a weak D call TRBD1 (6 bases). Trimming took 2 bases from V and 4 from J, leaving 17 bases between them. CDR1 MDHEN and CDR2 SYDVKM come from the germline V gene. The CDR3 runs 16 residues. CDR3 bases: TGTGCCAGCAGTTTAACGACGACAGGATTGAGCTATGGCTACACCTTC. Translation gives CASSLTTTGLSYGYTF.

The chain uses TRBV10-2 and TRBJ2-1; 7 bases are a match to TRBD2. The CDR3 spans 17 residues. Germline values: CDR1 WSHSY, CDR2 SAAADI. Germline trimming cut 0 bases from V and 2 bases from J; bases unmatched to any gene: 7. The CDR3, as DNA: TGCGCCAGCAGTGAGTCGGGGAGGGCATTGGCCTACAATGAGCAGTTCTTC. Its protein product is CASSESGRALAYNEQFF.

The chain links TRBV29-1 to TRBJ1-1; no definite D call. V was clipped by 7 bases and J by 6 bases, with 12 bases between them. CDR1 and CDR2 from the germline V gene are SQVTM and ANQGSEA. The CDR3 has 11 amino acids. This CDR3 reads CSAAHLSEAFF. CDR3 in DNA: TGCAGCGCTGCACATCTCTCTGAAGCTTTCTTT.

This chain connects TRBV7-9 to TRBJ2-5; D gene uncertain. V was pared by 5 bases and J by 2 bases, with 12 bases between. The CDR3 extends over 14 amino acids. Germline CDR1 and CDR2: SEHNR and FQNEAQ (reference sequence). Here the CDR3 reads CASSPSTLQETQYF. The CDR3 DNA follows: TGTGCCAGCAGCCCCAGTACATTACAAGAGACCCAGTACTTC. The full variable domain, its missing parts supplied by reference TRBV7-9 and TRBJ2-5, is DTGVSQNPRHKITKRGQNVTFRCDPISEHNRLYWYRQTLGQGPEFLTYFQNEAQLEKSRLLSDRFSAERPKGSFSTLEIQRTEQGDSAMYLCASSPSTLQETQYFGPGTRLLVL.

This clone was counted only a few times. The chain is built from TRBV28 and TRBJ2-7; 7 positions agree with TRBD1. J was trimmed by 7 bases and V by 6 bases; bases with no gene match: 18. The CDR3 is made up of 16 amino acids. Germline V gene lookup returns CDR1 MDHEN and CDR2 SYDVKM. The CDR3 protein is CASRPTLQGSKGEQYF. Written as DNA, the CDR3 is TGTGCCAGCAGACCAACCCTACAGGGGTCGAAGGGAGAGCAGTACTTC.

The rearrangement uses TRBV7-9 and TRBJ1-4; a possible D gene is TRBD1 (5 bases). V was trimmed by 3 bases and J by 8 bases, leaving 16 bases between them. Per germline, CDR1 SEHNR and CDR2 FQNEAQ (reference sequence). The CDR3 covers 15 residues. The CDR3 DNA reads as TGTGCCAGCAGCTTGTCCACAGGTTTAACGGAAAAACTGTTTTTT. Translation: CASSLSTGLTEKLFF.

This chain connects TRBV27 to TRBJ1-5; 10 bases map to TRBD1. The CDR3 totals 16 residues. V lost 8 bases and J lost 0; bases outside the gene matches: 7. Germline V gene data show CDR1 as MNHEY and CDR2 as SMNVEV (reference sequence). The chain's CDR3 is CASGDRGGNSNQPQHF. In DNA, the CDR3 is TGTGCCAGCGGGGACAGGGGCGGGAATAGCAATCAGCCCCAGCATTTT.

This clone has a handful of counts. CDR3 bases: TGCGCCAGCAGCCAAGGGGTAGCGGGGGTCTACGAGCAGTACTTC. This codes for CASSQGVAGVYEQYF. The chain couples TRBV4-3 to TRBJ2-7, with TRBD2 matching over 9 bases. V was clipped by 1 base and J by 3 bases; unmatched bases: 4. The CDR3 length is 15 residues. Germline values: CDR1 LGHNA, CDR2 YSLEER.

CDR3 loop: CASRTNSYEQYF. The CDR3 bases are TGCGCCAGCAGGACAAATTCCTACGAGCAGTACTTC. V usage is TRBV10-2 and J usage is TRBJ2-5; D gene ambiguous. The last part of the DNA fits TRBJ2-7 better; the J call may be wrong. The CDR3 totals 12 residues. Germline V gene sequence: CDR1 WSHSY, CDR2 SAAADI.

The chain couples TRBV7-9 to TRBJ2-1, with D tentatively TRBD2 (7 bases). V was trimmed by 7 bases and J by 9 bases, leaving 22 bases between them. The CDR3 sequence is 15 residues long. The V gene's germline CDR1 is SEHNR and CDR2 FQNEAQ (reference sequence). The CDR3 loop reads CASTPRGVGGLEQFF. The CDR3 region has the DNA TGTGCCAGCACGCCCCGGGGGGTGGGGGGGCTTGAGCAGTTCTTC.